This TCR beta chain is from a study of human T cells and chemical hapten exposure. Whole-study findings and limits: Sensitization with DPC brought no change to TCRs above 1 in 1000 in frequency.

This clonotype appeared many times. Its antigen is not known. This CDR3 is built from 14 residues. CDR1 and CDR2 from the germline V gene are SGHVS and FNYEAQ. Trimming cost V 4 bases and J 3 bases; bases outside gene matches: 5. Time point given: patch test 1, 2 weeks after DPC sensitization. Noted treatment: therapeutic diphenylcyclopropenone sensitization with weekly scalp DPC. Each CDR3 protein is one row after TCRdb ran MiXCR on the RACE reads. The profile shows fewer than 130,000 distinct CDR3 sequences, 9.5% to 11% of them singletons. The sample here was whole blood, taken in connection with sensitization to the hapten diphenylcyclopropenone (DPC). This rearrangement joins TRBV7-6 to TRBJ2-7; TRBD1 aligns across 8 bases. This clonotype originated in a woman between 40 and 50 years old with alopecia areata. Some clones in this sample may be carry-over from other donors' samples. The CDR3 sequence: CASSSSDRDYEQYF. The CDR3 DNA follows: TGTGCCAGCAGCTCCTCGGACAGGGACTACGAGCAGTACTTC.